This paragraph reports one T cell receptor (beta chain). Residents of 20 to 25 US areas, aged about 18 to 89 years, made up the participants. Cohorts were based on clinical histories the participants reported. The CDR3 sequence is 14 residues long. Germline CDR1 reads SEHNR; CDR2 reads FQNEAQ (reference sequence). Trimming removed 3 bases from V and 1 base from J, with 9 bases in between. The data stem from a study of blood T cell repertoires in COVID-19. TCRdb keeps only in-frame clones here, not all; method: immunoSEQ multiplex PCR. The sample has some 270,000 clones; about 90% are singletons. The receptor comes from a woman in her twenties or thirties with acute COVID-19. The sample consisted of PBMCs or T cells enriched from blood (not recorded which). The genes are TRBV7-9 and TRBJ1-1; possibly TRBD1 for D (5 bases). The CDR3 region has the DNA TGTGCCAGCAGCTTTTTTCAGGGGAACACTGAAGCTTTCTTT. Translated: CASSFFQGNTEAFF.